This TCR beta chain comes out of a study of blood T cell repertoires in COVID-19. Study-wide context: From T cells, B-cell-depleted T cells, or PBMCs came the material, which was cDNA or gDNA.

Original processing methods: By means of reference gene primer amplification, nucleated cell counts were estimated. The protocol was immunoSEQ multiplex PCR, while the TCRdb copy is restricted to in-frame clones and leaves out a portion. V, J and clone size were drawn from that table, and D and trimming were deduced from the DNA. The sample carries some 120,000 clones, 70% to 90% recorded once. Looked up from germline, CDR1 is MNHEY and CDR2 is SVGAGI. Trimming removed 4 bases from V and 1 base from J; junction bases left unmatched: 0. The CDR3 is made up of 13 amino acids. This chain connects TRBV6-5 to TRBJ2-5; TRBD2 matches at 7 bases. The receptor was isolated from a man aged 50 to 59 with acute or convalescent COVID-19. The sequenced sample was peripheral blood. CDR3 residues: CASSWTSQETQYF. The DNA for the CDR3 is TGTGCCAGCAGTTGGACTAGCCAAGAGACCCAGTACTTC.